Presented here are 32 T cell receptor beta chains from one specimen sequenced in a study of blood T cells in healthy people across ages. Next came a second PCR, run for about 6 to 12 cycles, which used a sample-barcoded 5' primer along with a J-beta primer mix. In TCRdb, the 5' RACE reads were re-called with MiXCR into one record per CDR3 protein. Among roughly 1.9 million distinct CDR3 sequences listed, about 39% were seen once. Material for sequencing was blood. These receptors came from a human donor in good health.

The chain combines TRBV6-4 with TRBJ1-1; 8 nucleotides agree with TRBD1. V shed 2 bases and J 7 bases; nucleotides not matched to a gene: 3. Germline V gene sequence: CDR1 MRHNA, CDR2 SNTAGT. There are 13 residues in the CDR3. The DNA for the CDR3 is TGTGCCAGCAGTGACCACGACAGGGGTGAAGCTTTCTTT. This codes for CASSDHDRGEAFF.

The sample holds many counts of this clonotype. V is TRBV7-2 and J is TRBJ2-1, with 8 bases fitting TRBD2. With 0 bases clipped from V and 4 bases from J, the junction kept 2 bases outside the gene matches. Germline lookup yields CDR1 SGHTA and CDR2 FQGNSA. This CDR3 is 15 amino acids long. This CDR3 is CASSLASGVYNEQFF. The CDR3 DNA reads as TGTGCCAGCAGCTTAGCTAGCGGGGTGTACAATGAGCAGTTCTTC.

The chain employs TRBV3-1 and TRBJ2-3; D perhaps matches TRBD1 (5 bases). The CDR3 is 16 amino acids. Germline lookup yields CDR1 LGHDT and CDR2 YNNKEL (reference sequence). Trimming took off 0 bases at V and 1 base at J, with 11 bases between the two ends. Here the CDR3 reads CASSQDLTARTDTQYF. CDR3 DNA: TGTGCCAGCAGCCAAGATTTGACAGCTCGCACAGATACGCAGTATTTT.

The V gene is TRBV7-2, the J gene TRBJ2-1, with D tentatively TRBD1 (5 bases). Germline lookup yields CDR1 SGHTA and CDR2 FQGNSA. V was pared by 3 bases and J by 8 bases, with 20 bases between. This CDR3 contains 16 residues. The CDR3 coding sequence is TGTGCCAGCAGCTTCCTCCTGGCCGTACAGGTAGATGAGCAGTTCTTC. As protein: CASSFLLAVQVDEQFF.

The chain uses TRBV5-1 and TRBJ2-7, with a weak D call TRBD1 (6 bases). CDR3 size: 14 residues. Germline loops: CDR1 SGHRS, CDR2 YFSETQ. V was pared by 4 bases and J by 3 bases, with 14 bases between. The CDR3 protein is CASSITGTNYEQYF. The CDR3 region has the DNA TGCGCCAGCAGCATCACCGGGACAAACTACGAGCAGTACTTC. The full variable domain, completed using reference TRBV5-1 and TRBJ2-7, is KAGVTQTPRYLIKTRGQQVTLSCSPISGHRSVSWYQQTPGQGLQFLFEYFSETQRNKGNFPGRFSGRQFSNSRSEMNVSTLELGDSALYLCASSITGTNYEQYFGPGTRLTVT.

V is TRBV29-1 and J is TRBJ2-3; D perhaps matches TRBD2 (5 bases). The CDR3 length is 12 residues. Trimming removed 4 bases from V and 5 bases from J, with 10 bases in between. The germline V gene has CDR1 SQVTM and CDR2 ANQGSEA. CDR3 amino acids: CSVVRVGDTQYF. The CDR3 DNA reads as TGCAGCGTTGTGAGGGTCGGAGATACGCAGTATTTT.

The CDR3 sequence: CASSELLAGDTQYF. The CDR3 bases are TGTGCCAGCAGTGAACTTCTAGCGGGAGATACGCAGTATTTT. The chain couples TRBV6-1 to TRBJ2-3, with 8 bases aligning to TRBD2. This CDR3 comprises 14 residues. Trimming at V came to 2 bases and at J to 5 bases, leaving 3 bases not matched to a gene. From germline, CDR1 is MNHNS and CDR2 SASEGT.

This clonotype was detected a few times. The gene calls are TRBV6-6 and TRBJ2-7; D unclear. Trimming pared 2 bases from V and 3 bases from J, leaving 8 bases between. The CDR3 contains 13 residues. The germline gives CDR1 MNHNY, CDR2 SVGAGI (reference sequence). The CDR3 is CASSYGYLYEQYF. The CDR3 region has the DNA TGTGCCAGCAGTTACGGCTACCTCTACGAGCAGTACTTC.

V gene TRBV7-8 combines with J gene TRBJ2-1, with 12 bases matching TRBD1. This CDR3 spans 15 amino acids. With V trimmed by 4 bases and J by 7 bases, 5 bases remained unmatched. Germline CDR1 is SGHVS and CDR2 is FQNEAQ. CDR3: CASSWGQGAQNEQFF. The CDR3 DNA follows: TGTGCCAGCAGCTGGGGACAGGGGGCTCAAAATGAGCAGTTCTTC.

V and J are TRBV3-1 and TRBJ1-2, with D unresolved. V dropped 0 bases and J dropped 4 bases, with 18 bases sitting between them. The CDR3 loop spans 17 amino acids. Germline CDR1 is LGHDT and CDR2 is YNNKEL (reference sequence). The CDR3 bases are TGTGCCAGCAGCCAAGATCCTTATATTGGCGTGGGCTATGGCTACACCTTC. Encoded protein: CASSQDPYIGVGYGYTF.

This clonotype has just a few counts. The chain carries TRBV20-1 and TRBJ1-4; a possible D gene is TRBD1 (5 bases). Trimming left V 3 bases short and J 8 bases short, with 13 bases between. This CDR3 has 13 residues. Looked up from germline, CDR1 is DFQATT and CDR2 is SNEGSKA (reference sequence). The CDR3 bases are TGCAGTGCTAGTCCGGGGGGGAGCGAAAAACTGTTTTTT. This codes for CSASPGGSEKLFF.

On this clonotype: No conserved phenylalanine or tryptophan is present at the end of the CDR3, so a read error is the likely explanation. The chain joins TRBV11-2 to TRBJ1-3, with D possibly being TRBD1 (5 bases). The germline V and J ends were trimmed by 1 base and 0 bases, with 13 bases remaining between them. This CDR3 spans 17 amino acids. Per germline, CDR1 SGHAT and CDR2 FQNNGV. CDR3 loop: CASSLGDSHYSGNTIYV. CDR3 sequence (DNA): TGTGCCAGCAGCTTAGGAGACAGCCACTACTCTGGAAACACCATATATGTT.

The chain couples TRBV29-1 to TRBJ1-1, with TRBD1 matching 8 bases. The CDR3 has 13 residues. The junction had 7 bases not matched to a gene; V was cut back by 5 bases and J by 5 bases. The germline CDR1 and CDR2 sequences are SQVTM and ANQGSEA. The CDR3 region is CSVPTGDVTEAFF. The CDR3 bases are TGCAGCGTTCCGACAGGGGACGTAACTGAAGCTTTCTTT.

The V and J genes are TRBV4-3 and TRBJ1-2; the D gene is possibly TRBD1 (5 bases). Trimming removed 4 bases at V and 2 bases at J, with 20 bases between. The CDR3 is 17 amino acids. The germline gives CDR1 LGHNA, CDR2 YSLEER. In DNA, the CDR3 is TGCGCCAGCAGCCCCTCCAGCGCGGGGGGGGGGAACTATGGCTACACCTTC. Its protein product is CASSPSSAGGGNYGYTF.

The chain carries TRBV4-2 and TRBJ1-2; TRBD1 agrees at 9 bases. Germline V gene sequence: CDR1 LGHNA, CDR2 YNFKEQ. V gave up 1 base and J gave up 4 bases; unmatched junction bases: 4. The CDR3 sequence is 15 residues long. The CDR3 spells CASSQGTGESYGYTF. The CDR3 coding sequence is TGTGCCAGCAGCCAAGGGACAGGGGAATCCTATGGCTACACCTTC.

In DNA, the CDR3 is TGCAGCGGGGCTGAGGGATACGAGCAGTACTTC. Translated: CSGAEGYEQYF. V gene TRBV29-1 combines with J gene TRBJ2-7; D might be TRBD2 (5 bases). V lost 7 bases to trimming and J lost 4 bases, with 11 bases between them. The CDR3 is made up of 11 amino acids. Germline V CDR1 and CDR2: SQVTM, ANQGSEA.

This clonotype was counted a few times. A much more abundant neighbour one base away suggests this may be a read error. The genes are TRBV6-6 and TRBJ2-1; D is ambiguous. Trimming pared 2 bases from V and 10 bases from J, leaving 6 bases between. Germline CDR1 and CDR2: MNHNY and SVGAGI (reference sequence). There are 11 residues in the CDR3. In DNA, the CDR3 is TGTGCCAGCAGTTACAACTACGAGCAGTTCTTC. Its translation is CASSYNYEQFF.

This rearrangement joins TRBV6-6 to TRBJ2-7; D may match TRBD1 or TRBD2 (5 bases each). Germline values: CDR1 MNHNY, CDR2 SVGAGI (reference sequence). V was shortened by 4 bases and J by 10 bases, with 17 bases between the two germline ends. There are 13 residues in the CDR3. The CDR3 loop is CASSSDWGRAQYF. The DNA of the CDR3 is TGTGCCAGCAGTTCTGACTGGGGACGGGCCCAGTACTTC.

This clonotype has only one observation. The chain couples TRBV6-5 to TRBJ2-5, with D perhaps matching TRBD1 (5 bases). CDR1 is MNHEY, CDR2 SVGAGI, per germline. Trimming removed 2 bases from V and 2 bases from J, with 12 bases in between. CDR3 size: 15 residues. CDR3 protein: CASSYRGNSQETQYF. CDR3 nucleotide sequence: TGTGCCAGCAGTTACAGGGGAAACTCTCAAGAGACCCAGTACTTC.

The V and J genes are TRBV20-1 and TRBJ2-2; D unresolved. V lost 0 bases to trimming and J lost 6 bases, with 11 bases between them. Germline-derived CDR1 and CDR2 are DFQATT and SNEGSKA (reference sequence). The CDR3 runs 14 residues. CDR3 DNA: TGCAGTGCTAGAGATCGTATGGTTGCCGGGGAGCTGTTTTTT. It codes for CSARDRMVAGELFF.

The chain is built from TRBV4-3 and TRBJ1-2; 9 bases are shared with TRBD1. With V trimmed by 0 bases and J by 1 base, 12 bases remained unmatched. Germline V gene sequence: CDR1 LGHNA, CDR2 YSLEER. The CDR3 runs to 19 residues. CDR3 sequence reads: CASSQDIRTGVTDNYGYTF. Here the CDR3 DNA reads TGCGCCAGCAGCCAAGATATTCGGACAGGGGTCACTGATAACTATGGCTACACCTTC.

The chain carries TRBV28 and TRBJ2-5; tentatively, D is TRBD2 (5 bases). CDR3 size: 12 residues. The V end lost 6 bases, the J end lost 7 bases, and 12 bases lay between the germline ends. The germline V gene encodes CDR1 MDHEN and CDR2 SYDVKM. The CDR3 DNA follows: TGTGCCAGCAGCTTGGCTACTAGGACCCAGTACTTC. It codes for CASSLATRTQYF. Full variable domain (missing parts from reference TRBV28 and TRBJ2-5): DVKVTQSSRYLVKRTGEKVFLECVQDMDHENMFWYRQDPGLGLRLIYFSYDVKMKEKGDIPEGYSVSREKKERFSLILESASTNQTSMYLCASSLATRTQYFGPGTRLLVL.

The chain employs TRBV24-1 and TRBJ1-1; tentative D call: TRBD1 (5 bases). The CDR3 has 15 amino acids. Deletions cut 7 bases from V and 1 base from J, with 15 bases between. The germline CDR1 and CDR2 sequences are KGHDR and SFDVKD. For the CDR3, the DNA is TGTGCCACCAGGGGTCGAGGGGAGCCGAACACTGAAGCTTTCTTT. It yields the protein CATRGRGEPNTEAFF.

This chain links TRBV20-1 with TRBJ2-7; the match to TRBD2 covers 10 bases. After removal of 3 bases from V and 4 bases from J, the junction contained 6 bases not matched to a gene. The germline V gene has CDR1 DFQATT and CDR2 SNEGSKA (reference sequence). This CDR3 contains 14 residues. The CDR3 DNA reads as TGCAGTGCTAGGGCAGCGGGGGGGCCGTACGAGCAGTACTTC. Protein: CSARAAGGPYEQYF.

The V and J genes are TRBV20-1 and TRBJ2-5; no clear D gene. Gene TRBJ2-7 matches the end of the DNA better, so the J call may be wrong. The CDR3 is 11 residues long. Germline V CDR1 and CDR2: DFQATT, SNEGSKA (reference sequence). CDR3: CSADQRYEQYF. CDR3 DNA sequence: TGCAGTGCTGACCAGCGCTACGAGCAGTACTTC.

The chain's CDR3 is CASSFFASGAPSTDTQYF. The DNA for the CDR3 is TGCGCCAGCAGCTTTTTTGCCAGCGGGGCCCCTAGCACAGATACGCAGTATTTT. J is TRBJ2-3 and V is TRBV5-1; 7 bases line up with TRBD2. This CDR3 contains 18 residues. Germline V gene sequence: CDR1 SGHRS, CDR2 YFSETQ. The V gene end was trimmed by 2 bases and the J gene end by 0 bases; junction bases not matched to a gene: 12.

This clonotype was counted only a few times. The chain combines TRBV5-1 with TRBJ1-2, with D unclear. Germline CDR1 and CDR2: SGHRS and YFSETQ. The CDR3 has 13 residues. Trimming removed 5 bases at V and 1 base at J, with 9 bases between. CDR3 residues: CASSEENNYGYTF. CDR3 in DNA: TGCGCCAGCAGTGAGGAGAATAACTATGGCTACACCTTC.

The rearrangement uses TRBV4-3 and TRBJ2-1, with 9 bases fitting TRBD2. Germline V gene lookup returns CDR1 LGHNA and CDR2 YSLEER. CDR3 length: 15 amino acids. V dropped 3 bases and J dropped 9; count of bases not matched to a gene: 9. In nucleotides, the CDR3 is TGCGCCAGCAGCCACTTAATAGCGGGGGAAGGTGAGCAGTTCTTC. Its translation: CASSHLIAGEGEQFF.

This clonotype came up a few times. The rearrangement uses TRBV6-5 and TRBJ2-7; D perhaps matches TRBD1 (6 bases). Germline V gives CDR1 MNHEY, CDR2 SVGAGI. Trimming removed 4 bases at V and 2 bases at J, with 12 bases between. There are 14 residues in the CDR3. CDR3 DNA: TGTGCCAGCAGTTTTACGGGACAACCCTACGAGCAGTACTTC. Translation gives CASSFTGQPYEQYF.

The chain uses TRBV11-3 and TRBJ2-7; TRBD1 matches 7 bases. Germline CDR1 SGHNT, CDR2 YENEEA. CDR3 length: 14 amino acids. V lost 5 bases to trimming and J lost 2 bases; unmatched junction nucleotides: 6. CDR3 DNA: TGTGCCAGCAGCGGCCGGGACAGAACCTACGAGCAGTACTTC. Translation gives CASSGRDRTYEQYF.

The V and J genes are TRBV7-9 and TRBJ1-2; D may be TRBD1 (6 bases). From germline, CDR1 is SEHNR and CDR2 FQNEAQ (reference sequence). Trimming left V 4 bases short and J 4 bases short, with 22 bases between. The CDR3 is made up of 17 amino acids. In nucleotides, the CDR3 is TGTGCCAGCAGCTCCGTTATAGGGGGGGCAGGTCGCTATGGCTACACCTTC. Protein product: CASSSVIGGAGRYGYTF.

The chain has TRBV7-2 and TRBJ2-4, with a possible D match to TRBD1 (7 bases). The CDR3 covers 16 residues. Deletions cut 6 bases from V and 4 bases from J, with 19 bases between. Germline V gene lookup returns CDR1 SGHTA and CDR2 FQGNSA. The CDR3 reads CASRPTSSGGKNIQYF. In nucleotides, the CDR3 is TGTGCCAGCAGACCTACTAGCTCAGGGGGTAAAAACATTCAGTACTTC.